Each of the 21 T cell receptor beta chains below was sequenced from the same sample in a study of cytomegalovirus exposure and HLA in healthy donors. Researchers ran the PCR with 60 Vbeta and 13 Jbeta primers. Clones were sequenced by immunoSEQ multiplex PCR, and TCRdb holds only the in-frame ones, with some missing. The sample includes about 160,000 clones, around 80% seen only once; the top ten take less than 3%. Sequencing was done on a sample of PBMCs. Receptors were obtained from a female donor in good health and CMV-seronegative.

The CDR3 loop reads CASSLVGFPTDTQYF. The DNA of the CDR3 is TGTGCCAGCAGCTTGGTTGGCTTTCCCACAGATACGCAGTATTTT. The chain employs TRBV7-3 and TRBJ2-3; D unclear. Trimming stripped 3 bases from V and 2 bases from J, with 12 bases between. Germline CDR1 reads SGHTA; CDR2 reads FQGTGA. This CDR3 is 15 amino acids long.

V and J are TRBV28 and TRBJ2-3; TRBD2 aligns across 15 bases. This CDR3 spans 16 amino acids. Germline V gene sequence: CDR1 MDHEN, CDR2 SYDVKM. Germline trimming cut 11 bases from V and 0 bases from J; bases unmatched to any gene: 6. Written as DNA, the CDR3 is TGTGCCGGGGGGACTAGCGGGAGGTTGAGCACAGATACGCAGTATTTT. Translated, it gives CAGGTSGRLSTDTQYF.

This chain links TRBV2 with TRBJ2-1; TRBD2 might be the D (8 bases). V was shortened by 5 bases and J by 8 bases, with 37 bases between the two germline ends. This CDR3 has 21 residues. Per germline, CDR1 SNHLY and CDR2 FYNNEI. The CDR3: CASSFPSGGAGGRGQIYEQFF. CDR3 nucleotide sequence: TGTGCCAGCAGTTTCCCCTCTGGAGGCGCGGGAGGAAGGGGACAGATCTATGAGCAGTTCTTC.

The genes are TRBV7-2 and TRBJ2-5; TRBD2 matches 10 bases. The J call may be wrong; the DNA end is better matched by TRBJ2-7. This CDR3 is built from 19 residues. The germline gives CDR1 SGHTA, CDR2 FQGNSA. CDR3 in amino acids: CASTQVGSEERLAGHEQYF. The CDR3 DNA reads TGTGCCAGCACCCAGGTGGGATCTGAAGAGCGACTAGCGGGCCACGAGCAGTACTTC.

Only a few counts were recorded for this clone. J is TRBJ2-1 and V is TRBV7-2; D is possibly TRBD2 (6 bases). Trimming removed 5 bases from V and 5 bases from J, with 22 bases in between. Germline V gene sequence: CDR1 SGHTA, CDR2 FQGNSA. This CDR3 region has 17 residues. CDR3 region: CASSNPAGKYIHNEQFF. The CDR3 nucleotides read TGTGCCAGCAGCAACCCCGCGGGGAAATATATACACAATGAGCAGTTCTTC. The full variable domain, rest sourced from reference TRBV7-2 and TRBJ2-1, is GAGVSQSPSNKVTEKGKDVELRCDPISGHTALYWYRQSLGQGLEFLIYFQGNSAPDKSGLPSDRFSAERTGGSVSTLTIQRTQQEDSAVYLCASSNPAGKYIHNEQFFGPGTRLTVL.

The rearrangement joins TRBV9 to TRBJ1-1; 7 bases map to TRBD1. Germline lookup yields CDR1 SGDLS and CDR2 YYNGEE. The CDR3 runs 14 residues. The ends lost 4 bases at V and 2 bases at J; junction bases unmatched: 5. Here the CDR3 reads CASSLGQQNTEAFF. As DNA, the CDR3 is TGTGCCAGCAGCTTGGGACAGCAAAACACTGAAGCTTTCTTT.

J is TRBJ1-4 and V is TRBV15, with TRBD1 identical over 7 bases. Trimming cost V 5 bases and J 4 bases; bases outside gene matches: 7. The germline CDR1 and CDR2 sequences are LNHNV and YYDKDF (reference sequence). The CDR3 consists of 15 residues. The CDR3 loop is CATSEGGTVNEKLFF. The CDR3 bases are TGTGCCACCAGCGAGGGCGGGACAGTTAATGAAAAACTGTTTTTT.

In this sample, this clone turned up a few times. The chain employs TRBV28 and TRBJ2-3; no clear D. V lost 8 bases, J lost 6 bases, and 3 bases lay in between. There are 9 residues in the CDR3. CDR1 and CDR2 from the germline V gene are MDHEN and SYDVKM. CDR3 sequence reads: CASGDTQYF. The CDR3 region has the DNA TGTGCCAGCGGCGATACGCAGTATTTT.

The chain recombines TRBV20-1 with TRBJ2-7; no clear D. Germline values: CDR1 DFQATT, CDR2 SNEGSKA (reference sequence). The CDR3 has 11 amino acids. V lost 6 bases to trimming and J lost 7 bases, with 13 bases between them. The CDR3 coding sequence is TGCAGTGCCAACCCGACTGGAGAGCAGTACTTC. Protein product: CSANPTGEQYF.

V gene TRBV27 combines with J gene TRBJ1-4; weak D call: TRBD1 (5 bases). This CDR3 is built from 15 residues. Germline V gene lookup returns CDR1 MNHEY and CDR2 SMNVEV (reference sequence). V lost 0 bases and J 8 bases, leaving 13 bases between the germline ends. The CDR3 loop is CASSLSGGVKEKLFF. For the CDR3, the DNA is TGTGCCAGCAGTTTATCGGGGGGAGTGAAGGAAAAACTGTTTTTT.

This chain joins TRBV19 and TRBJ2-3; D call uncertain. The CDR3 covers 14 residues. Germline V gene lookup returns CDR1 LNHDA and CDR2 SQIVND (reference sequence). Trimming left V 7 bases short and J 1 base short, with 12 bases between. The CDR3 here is CASIGSGRTDTQYF. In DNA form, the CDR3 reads TGTGCCAGTATCGGTTCGGGTCGCACAGATACGCAGTATTTT.

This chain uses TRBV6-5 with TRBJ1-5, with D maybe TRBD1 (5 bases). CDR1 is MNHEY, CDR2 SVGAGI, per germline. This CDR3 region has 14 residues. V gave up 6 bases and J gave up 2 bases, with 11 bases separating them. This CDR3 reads CASSRDSGNQPQHF. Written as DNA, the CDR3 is TGTGCCAGCAGCCGCGACAGTGGCAATCAGCCCCAGCATTTT.

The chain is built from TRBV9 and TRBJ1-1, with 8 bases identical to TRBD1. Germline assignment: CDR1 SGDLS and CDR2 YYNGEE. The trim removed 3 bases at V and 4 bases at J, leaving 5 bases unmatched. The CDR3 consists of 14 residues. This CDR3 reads CASSDGQGGTEAFF. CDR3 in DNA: TGTGCCAGCAGCGATGGACAGGGAGGCACTGAAGCTTTCTTT.

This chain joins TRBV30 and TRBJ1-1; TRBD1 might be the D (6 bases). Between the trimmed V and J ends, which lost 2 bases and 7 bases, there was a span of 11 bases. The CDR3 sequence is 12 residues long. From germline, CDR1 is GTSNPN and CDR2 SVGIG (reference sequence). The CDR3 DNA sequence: TGTGCCTGGAGTCGAACAGGGTTTGAAGCTTTCTTT. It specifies CAWSRTGFEAFF.

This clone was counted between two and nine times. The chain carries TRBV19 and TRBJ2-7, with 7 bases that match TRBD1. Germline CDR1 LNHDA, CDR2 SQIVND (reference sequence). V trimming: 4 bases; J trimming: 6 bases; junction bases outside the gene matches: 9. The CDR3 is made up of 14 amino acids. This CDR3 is CASSTYRGVGEQYF. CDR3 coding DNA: TGTGCCAGTAGTACATACAGGGGAGTCGGCGAGCAGTACTTC.

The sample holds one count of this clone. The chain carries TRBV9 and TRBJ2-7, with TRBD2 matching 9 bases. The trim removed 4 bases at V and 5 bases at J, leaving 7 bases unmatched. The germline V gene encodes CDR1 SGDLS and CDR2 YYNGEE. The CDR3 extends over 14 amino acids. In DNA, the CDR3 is TGTGCCAGCAGCCCCCGGACTAGCGTCGACGAGCAGTACTTC. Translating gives CASSPRTSVDEQYF.

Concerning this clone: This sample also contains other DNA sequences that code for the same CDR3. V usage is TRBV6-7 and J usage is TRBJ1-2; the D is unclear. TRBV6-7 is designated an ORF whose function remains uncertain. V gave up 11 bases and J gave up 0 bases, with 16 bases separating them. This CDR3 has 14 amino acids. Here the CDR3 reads CAGLDGLANYGYTF. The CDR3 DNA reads TGTGCCGGCCTGGACGGACTAGCTAACTATGGCTACACCTTC.

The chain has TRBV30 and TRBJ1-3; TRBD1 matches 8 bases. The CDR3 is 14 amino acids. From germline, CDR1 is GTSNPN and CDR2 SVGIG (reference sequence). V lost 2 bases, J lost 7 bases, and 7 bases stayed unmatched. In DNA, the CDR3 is TGTGCCTGGAGTTTCTTCAGGGGGCAGAACACCATATATTTT. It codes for CAWSFFRGQNTIYF.

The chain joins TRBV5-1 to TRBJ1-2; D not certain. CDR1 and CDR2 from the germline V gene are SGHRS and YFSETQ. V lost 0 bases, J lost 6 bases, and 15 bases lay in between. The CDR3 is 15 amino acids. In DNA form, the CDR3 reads TGCGCCAGCAGCTTGGTGGCCGCGGAAAGCCATGGCTACACCTTC. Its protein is CASSLVAAESHGYTF.

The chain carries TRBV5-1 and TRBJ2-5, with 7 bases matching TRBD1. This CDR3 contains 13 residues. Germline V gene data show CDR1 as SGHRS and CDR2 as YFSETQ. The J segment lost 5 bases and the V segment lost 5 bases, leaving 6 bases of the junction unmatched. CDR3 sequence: CASSSGGLETQYF. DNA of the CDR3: TGCGCCAGCAGTTCAGGGGGTTTGGAGACCCAGTACTTC.

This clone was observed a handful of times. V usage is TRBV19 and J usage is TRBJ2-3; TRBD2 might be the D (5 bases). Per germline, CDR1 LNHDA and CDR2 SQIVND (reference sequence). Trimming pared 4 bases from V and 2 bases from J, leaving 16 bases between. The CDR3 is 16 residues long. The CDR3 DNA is TGTGCCAGTAGTACACGGGCCTTAGCGACCACAGATACGCAGTATTTT. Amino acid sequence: CASSTRALATTDTQYF.